This T cell receptor beta chain was documented in a study of control samples from healthy donors and cancer patients. The method was immunoSEQ multiplex PCR; TCRdb's version includes in-frame clones alone and lacks a portion of them. The sample carries just under 150,000 clones, 75% to 95% recorded once. V gave up 2 bases and J gave up 6 bases, with 12 bases separating them. The CDR3 runs 14 residues. Germline V CDR1 and CDR2: KGHDR, SFDVKD. The chain recombines TRBV24-1 with TRBJ1-1; no clear D gene. Sequences were obtained from blood. This TCR was sampled from a man aged 25-40 years in good health. The CDR3 here is CATSDSGIGAEAFF. CDR3 sequence (DNA): TGTGCCACCAGTGATTCGGGTATCGGAGCTGAAGCTTTCTTT.